A selection of T cell receptor beta chains follows, all from one sample in a study of cytomegalovirus exposure and HLA in healthy donors. The repertoire was sequenced with immunoSEQ multiplex PCR; TCRdb's copy has only in-frame clones and lacks some. The sample lists about 170,000 clones, roughly nine tenths occurring once. Sequences were obtained from PBMCs. These receptor sequences come from a man aged 18 to 30 in good health and CMV-seropositive. CDR3s include the opening cysteine and the closing phenylalanine or tryptophan. The order of the fields is clone size, V gene, D gene, J gene, CDR3 length, CDR3 DNA, CDR3 protein. D genes are given only for firm matches. Not all rows give a size; the values are once, few, many and, for expanded clones, a class.

clone size: .
V gene: TRBV19
D gene: TRBD2
J gene: TRBJ2-7
CDR3 length: 12
CDR3 DNA: TGTGCCAGCGTTAGCGGGAACTACGAGCAGTACTTC
CDR3 protein: CASVSGNYEQYF

clone size: .
V gene: TRBV27
D gene: TRBD1
J gene: TRBJ1-1
CDR3 length: 18
CDR3 DNA: TGTGCCAGCAGTTCCCTAACCCGGGACAGGGGGGCCCACACTGAAGCTTTCTTT
CDR3 protein: CASSSLTRDRGAHTEAFF

clone size: few
V gene: TRBV19
D gene: .
J gene: TRBJ1-2
CDR3 length: 12
CDR3 DNA: TGTGCCAGTAGTACCTTGTACTATGGCTACACCTTC
CDR3 protein: CASSTLYYGYTF

clone size: .
V gene: TRBV28
D gene: .
J gene: TRBJ1-3
CDR3 length: 14
CDR3 DNA: TGTGCCAGCAGCTCCCCGGAGACTGGAAACACCATATATTTT
CDR3 protein: CASSSPETGNTIYF

clone size: .
V gene: TRBV18
D gene: .
J gene: TRBJ2-2
CDR3 length: 16
CDR3 DNA: TGTGCCAGCTCGCTGACACAGGATTCTTTGGCCGGGGAGCTGTTTTTT
CDR3 protein: CASSLTQDSLAGELFF

clone size: .
V gene: TRBV10-3
D gene: TRBD2
J gene: TRBJ2-5
CDR3 length: 15
CDR3 DNA: TGTGCCATCAGCGAACTAGCGGGGGTGGCGGAGACCCAGTACTTC
CDR3 protein: CAISELAGVAETQYF

clone size: once
V gene: TRBV27
D gene: TRBD1
J gene: TRBJ2-1
CDR3 length: 19
CDR3 DNA: TGTGCCAGCAGTTTCTTCCGCAGGGGGCGTCTGGAAACCAACAATGAGCAGTTCTTC
CDR3 protein: CASSFFRRGRLETNNEQFF

clone size: .
V gene: TRBV28
D gene: .
J gene: TRBJ2-1
CDR3 length: 12
CDR3 DNA: TGTGCCAGCAGTCCCGCTTCTCAGGTGCAGTTCTTC
CDR3 protein: CASSPASQVQFF

clone size: .
V gene: TRBV5-8
D gene: .
J gene: TRBJ1-1
CDR3 length: 11
CDR3 DNA: TGTGCCAGCAGTATTAACACTGAAGCTTTCTTT
CDR3 protein: CASSINTEAFF

clone size: .
V gene: TRBV19
D gene: .
J gene: TRBJ2-7
CDR3 length: 14
CDR3 DNA: TGTGCCAGTAGTATGCAGGCGTGGCCCGACGAGCAGTACTTC
CDR3 protein: CASSMQAWPDEQYF

clone size: .
V gene: TRBV10-3
D gene: .
J gene: TRBJ1-1
CDR3 length: 13
CDR3 DNA: TGTGCCATCAGACCGGACAGCTACACTGAAGCTTTCTTT
CDR3 protein: CAIRPDSYTEAFF

clone size: few
V gene: TRBV6-5
D gene: .
J gene: TRBJ2-7
CDR3 length: 13
CDR3 DNA: TGTGCCAGCAGTTACGGTCTGGGCGGAGGACAGTACTTC
CDR3 protein: CASSYGLGGGQYF

clone size: .
V gene: TRBV5-1
D gene: .
J gene: TRBJ1-2
CDR3 length: 14
CDR3 DNA: TGCGCCAGCAGCTTGGATCAGGGCTGGAATGGCTACACCTTC
CDR3 protein: CASSLDQGWNGYTF

clone size: .
V gene: TRBV5-1
D gene: .
J gene: TRBJ2-1
CDR3 length: 16
CDR3 DNA: TGCGCCAGCAGCTTGGTTCGGGAGTCCTCCTACAATGAGCAGTTCTTC
CDR3 protein: CASSLVRESSYNEQFF

clone size: .
V gene: TRBV23-1
D gene: TRBD1
J gene: TRBJ1-6
CDR3 length: 16
CDR3 DNA: TGCGCCAGCAGTCACCCCGACAGGGGCGCCAGTTCACCCCTCCACTTT
CDR3 protein: CASSHPDRGASSPLHF

clone size: .
V gene: TRBV5-3
D gene: .
J gene: TRBJ2-5
CDR3 length: 15
CDR3 DNA: TGTGCCAGAAGCTTGGCCCAAACTGGCCAAGAGACCCAGTACTTC
CDR3 protein: CARSLAQTGQETQYF

clone size: .
V gene: TRBV5-1
D gene: TRBD1
J gene: TRBJ2-5
CDR3 length: 16
CDR3 DNA: TGCGCCAGCAAGTTGGTCGACAGGGCCCACCAAGAGACCCAGTACTTC
CDR3 protein: CASKLVDRAHQETQYF

clone size: .
V gene: TRBV15
D gene: TRBD2
J gene: TRBJ2-7
CDR3 length: 14
CDR3 DNA: TGTGCCACAAGGTCTAGCGGGAGATTGCGCGAGCAGTACTTC
CDR3 protein: CATRSSGRLREQYF

clone size: once
V gene: TRBV6-5
D gene: TRBD1
J gene: TRBJ2-1
CDR3 length: 14
CDR3 DNA: TGTGCCAGCAGACTTTTGACAGGGCTGGATGAGCAGTTCTTC
CDR3 protein: CASRLLTGLDEQFF

clone size: .
V gene: TRBV29-1
D gene: .
J gene: TRBJ2-1
CDR3 length: 13
CDR3 DNA: TGCAGCGTTGCGTGGGGGGTCGTCAATGAGCAGTTCTTC
CDR3 protein: CSVAWGVVNEQFF

clone size: .
V gene: TRBV19
D gene: TRBD1
J gene: TRBJ2-6
CDR3 length: 17
CDR3 DNA: TGTGCCAGTAGACCGGGACAGGGTCTCTCTGGGGCCAACGTCCTGACTTTC
CDR3 protein: CASRPGQGLSGANVLTF

clone size: .
V gene: TRBV7-9
D gene: TRBD2
J gene: TRBJ2-5
CDR3 length: 16
CDR3 DNA: TGTGCCAGCAGCCCCGCTAGCGGCCCGCACCAAGAGACCCAGTACTTC
CDR3 protein: CASSPASGPHQETQYF

clone size: .
V gene: TRBV5-1
D gene: TRBD2
J gene: TRBJ2-3
CDR3 length: 16
CDR3 DNA: TGCGCCAGCAGCTTTGGGGAGCGGGGGGCCACCGATACGCAGTATTTT
CDR3 protein: CASSFGERGATDTQYF

clone size: .
V gene: TRBV10-1
D gene: .
J gene: TRBJ2-1
CDR3 length: 10
CDR3 DNA: TGCGCCAGCAGTGAGTTAAAGCAGTTCTTC
CDR3 protein: CASSELKQFF

clone size: .
V gene: TRBV5-1
D gene: TRBD1
J gene: TRBJ2-3
CDR3 length: 16
CDR3 DNA: TGCGCCAGCAGCTCTACGCGGGACAGGGGCCCAGATACGCAGTATTTT
CDR3 protein: CASSSTRDRGPDTQYF

clone size: .
V gene: TRBV28
D gene: TRBD1
J gene: TRBJ2-3
CDR3 length: 15
CDR3 DNA: TGTGCCAGCAGTTCAGTAGGACAGGGACCAGATACGCAGTATTTT
CDR3 protein: CASSSVGQGPDTQYF

clone size: .
V gene: TRBV5-1
D gene: TRBD1
J gene: TRBJ2-2
CDR3 length: 16
CDR3 DNA: TGCGCCAGCAGCTCCCGGACAGGACGGGACACCGGGGAGCTGTTTTTT
CDR3 protein: CASSSRTGRDTGELFF

clone size: .
V gene: TRBV28
D gene: TRBD1
J gene: TRBJ2-7
CDR3 length: 13
CDR3 DNA: TGTGCCAGCATCCCGGGACAGGGAACCGAGCAGTACTTC
CDR3 protein: CASIPGQGTEQYF

clone size: .
V gene: TRBV4-3
D gene: .
J gene: TRBJ1-2
CDR3 length: 16
CDR3 DNA: TGCGCCAGCAGCCAAGCCGGAGGGCTATTGAGCTATGGCTACACCTTC
CDR3 protein: CASSQAGGLLSYGYTF

clone size: once
V gene: TRBV19
D gene: TRBD1
J gene: TRBJ2-3
CDR3 length: 15
CDR3 DNA: TGTGCCAGTACCGGGACAGGGGGAAGTACAGATACGCAGTATTTT
CDR3 protein: CASTGTGGSTDTQYF

clone size: .
V gene: TRBV29-1
D gene: .
J gene: TRBJ2-5
CDR3 length: 13
CDR3 DNA: TGCAGCGCCGCCATATCGGGGTCAGAGACCCAGTACTTC
CDR3 protein: CSAAISGSETQYF

clone size: .
V gene: TRBV29-1
D gene: TRBD1
J gene: TRBJ1-1
CDR3 length: 12
CDR3 DNA: TGCAGTATTGGACAGGGGGCTACTGAAGCTTTCTTT
CDR3 protein: CSIGQGATEAFF

clone size: .
V gene: TRBV19
D gene: .
J gene: TRBJ2-7
CDR3 length: 15
CDR3 DNA: TGTGCCAGTAGTACCACAGGAACAATCCCCTACGAGCAGTACTTC
CDR3 protein: CASSTTGTIPYEQYF

clone size: few
V gene: TRBV5-1
D gene: .
J gene: TRBJ2-2
CDR3 length: 13
CDR3 DNA: TGCGCCAGCAGCTCCCAGGGTACCGGGGAGCTGTTTTTT
CDR3 protein: CASSSQGTGELFF

clone size: .
V gene: TRBV28
D gene: .
J gene: TRBJ1-6
CDR3 length: 13
CDR3 DNA: TGTGCCAGCAGTTTATGGACAGAAAAACCCCTCCACTTT
CDR3 protein: CASSLWTEKPLHF

clone size: .
V gene: TRBV19
D gene: TRBD2
J gene: TRBJ2-7
CDR3 length: 15
CDR3 DNA: TGTGCCAGTACCTTGACTAGCGGGGGTGCCTACGAGCAGTACTTC
CDR3 protein: CASTLTSGGAYEQYF

clone size: .
V gene: TRBV5-1
D gene: .
J gene: TRBJ2-6
CDR3 length: 16
CDR3 DNA: TGCGCCAGCAGCTTGGGGCCCACCCTCGGGGCCAACGTCCTGACTTTC
CDR3 protein: CASSLGPTLGANVLTF

clone size: .
V gene: TRBV10-3
D gene: .
J gene: TRBJ2-7
CDR3 length: 13
CDR3 DNA: TGTGCCATCAGCACAGGGAACCCCTACGAGCAGTACTTC
CDR3 protein: CAISTGNPYEQYF

clone size: .
V gene: TRBV7-3
D gene: TRBD2
J gene: TRBJ2-5
CDR3 length: 15
CDR3 DNA: TGTGCCAGCAGCGCGACTAGCGGGAGTCTAGAGACCCAGTACTTC
CDR3 protein: CASSATSGSLETQYF

clone size: .
V gene: TRBV6-5
D gene: .
J gene: TRBJ2-1
CDR3 length: 14
CDR3 DNA: TGTGCCAGCAGTAGGGGCAGGGGCCTCAATGAGCAGTTCTTC
CDR3 protein: CASSRGRGLNEQFF

clone size: .
V gene: TRBV6-6
D gene: TRBD2
J gene: TRBJ2-5
CDR3 length: 15
CDR3 DNA: TGTGCCAGCAGTTACTCGACTAGCGGGAAGGAGACCCAGTACTTC
CDR3 protein: CASSYSTSGKETQYF

clone size: .
V gene: TRBV6-5
D gene: TRBD1
J gene: TRBJ1-3
CDR3 length: 15
CDR3 DNA: TGTGCCAGCAGCGTTAACAGGGGTGGTGGAAACACCATATATTTT
CDR3 protein: CASSVNRGGGNTIYF

clone size: .
V gene: TRBV6-5
D gene: .
J gene: TRBJ1-2
CDR3 length: 16
CDR3 DNA: TGTGCCAGCAGTTACTCGAGGATAACCGGGACTTATGGCTACACCTTC
CDR3 protein: CASSYSRITGTYGYTF

clone size: .
V gene: TRBV5-1
D gene: TRBD1
J gene: TRBJ1-4
CDR3 length: 13
CDR3 DNA: TGCGCCAGCAGCACGGGACAGAATGAAAAACTGTTTTTT
CDR3 protein: CASSTGQNEKLFF

clone size: .
V gene: TRBV7-3
D gene: TRBD2
J gene: TRBJ2-2
CDR3 length: 15
CDR3 DNA: TGTGCCAGCAGTCCCGGGACTAGCGTTACCGGGGAGCTGTTTTTT
CDR3 protein: CASSPGTSVTGELFF

clone size: .
V gene: TRBV4-1
D gene: .
J gene: TRBJ1-1
CDR3 length: 15
CDR3 DNA: TGCGCCAGCAGCCAGTACGACGGGACAAACACTGAAGCTTTCTTT
CDR3 protein: CASSQYDGTNTEAFF

clone size: .
V gene: TRBV7-2
D gene: .
J gene: TRBJ2-1
CDR3 length: 14
CDR3 DNA: TGTGCCAGCAGCTTAGGGACTTCCTACAATGAGCAGTTCTTC
CDR3 protein: CASSLGTSYNEQFF

clone size: few
V gene: TRBV10-3
D gene: TRBD1
J gene: TRBJ2-1
CDR3 length: 13
CDR3 DNA: TGTGCCATCAGACCCGGACAGGCTACTGAGCAGTTCTTC
CDR3 protein: CAIRPGQATEQFF

clone size: .
V gene: TRBV18
D gene: TRBD1
J gene: TRBJ1-5
CDR3 length: 14
CDR3 DNA: TGTGCCAGCTCCCCCGGGACAGGCAATCAGCCCCAGCATTTT
CDR3 protein: CASSPGTGNQPQHF

clone size: .
V gene: TRBV2
D gene: .
J gene: TRBJ2-7
CDR3 length: 13
CDR3 DNA: TGTGCCAGCACCCGGGGTCCCTCCTACGAGCAGTACTTC
CDR3 protein: CASTRGPSYEQYF

clone size: .
V gene: TRBV27
D gene: TRBD2
J gene: TRBJ2-7
CDR3 length: 13
CDR3 DNA: TGTGCCAGCGGACTAGCGGGAGAGTACGAGCAGTACTTC
CDR3 protein: CASGLAGEYEQYF

clone size: .
V gene: TRBV2
D gene: TRBD2
J gene: TRBJ2-1
CDR3 length: 14
CDR3 DNA: TGTGCCAGCAGTGAATGGAGGACTAGCAATGAGCAGTTCTTC
CDR3 protein: CASSEWRTSNEQFF

clone size: .
V gene: TRBV7-9
D gene: .
J gene: TRBJ2-3
CDR3 length: 13
CDR3 DNA: TGTGCCAGCAGCTTATTGGGAGCAGATACGCAGTATTTT
CDR3 protein: CASSLLGADTQYF